The rows below give T cell receptor beta chains drawn from one sample of a study of control samples from healthy donors and cancer patients. The method was immunoSEQ multiplex PCR; TCRdb's version includes in-frame clones alone and lacks a portion of them. Of thousands of clones listed, over 55% are singletons. The sequenced sample consisted of formalin-fixed, paraffin-embedded tissue. Source of these receptors: a male donor with melanoma. Each CDR3 is given with its conserved first and last residue. A D gene is named only where the DNA matches it firmly.

j_gene | d_gene | v_gene | CDR3aa | CDR3nt
TRBJ1-2 | . | TRBV24-1 | CATSDFGFGYTF | TGTGCCACCAGTGATTTTGGATTCGGCTACACCTTC
TRBJ2-2 | TRBD2 | TRBV5-4 | CASSSWGGAGELFF | TGTGCCAGCAGCTCGTGGGGGGGAGCCGGGGAGCTGTTTTTT
TRBJ1-6 | . | TRBV7-6 | CASSFGRGANSPLHF | TGTGCCAGCAGCTTTGGTCGGGGGGCCAATTCACCCCTCCACTTT
TRBJ1-2 | . | TRBV18 | CASSPRTLSGYTF | TGTGCCAGCTCACCAAGGACTCTTAGTGGCTACACCTTC
TRBJ1-1 | . | TRBV3-1/TRBV3-2 | CASSQATANTEAFF | TGTGCCAGCAGCCAAGCGACAGCGAACACTGAAGCTTTCTTT
TRBJ1-4 | . | TRBV10-3 | CAISPGTLGEKLFF | TGTGCCATCAGCCCCGGGACTCTGGGAGAAAAACTGTTTTTT
TRBJ2-1 | . | TRBV27 | CASSFWGLEQFF | TGTGCCAGCAGTTTCTGGGGGCTTGAGCAGTTCTTC
TRBJ1-1 | . | TRBV25-1 | CASSEFGRVTEAFF | TGTGCCAGCAGTGAATTTGGCAGGGTCACTGAAGCTTTCTTT
TRBJ1-2 | TRBD1 | TRBV20-1 | CKTGEGYTF | TGCAAGACAGGGGAAGGCTACACCTTC
TRBJ2-3 | . | TRBV9 | CASSSRTYTDTQYF | TGTGCCAGCAGCTCGCGGACGTACACAGATACGCAGTATTTT
TRBJ2-1 | . | TRBV27 | CASSLSSYNEQFF | TGTGCCAGCAGTTTAAGCTCCTACAATGAGCAGTTCTTC